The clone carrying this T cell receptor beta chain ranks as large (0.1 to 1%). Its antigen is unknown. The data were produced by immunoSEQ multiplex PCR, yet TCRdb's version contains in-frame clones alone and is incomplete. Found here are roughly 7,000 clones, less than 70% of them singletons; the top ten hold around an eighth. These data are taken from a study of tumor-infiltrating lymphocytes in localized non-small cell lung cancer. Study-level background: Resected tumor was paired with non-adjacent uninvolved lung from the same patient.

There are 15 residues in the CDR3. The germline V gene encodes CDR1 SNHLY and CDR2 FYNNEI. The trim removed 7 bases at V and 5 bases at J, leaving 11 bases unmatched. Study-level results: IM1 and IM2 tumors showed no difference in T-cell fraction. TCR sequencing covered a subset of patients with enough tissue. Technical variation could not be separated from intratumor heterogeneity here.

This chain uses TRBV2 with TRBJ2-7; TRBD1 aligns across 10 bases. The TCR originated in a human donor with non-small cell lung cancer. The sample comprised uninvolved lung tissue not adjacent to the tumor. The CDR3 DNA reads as TGTGCCAGCACCGACCCGGGACAGGGGATCAACGAGCAGTACTTC. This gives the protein CASTDPGQGINEQYF.